This record covers a single T cell receptor beta chain. Its antigen is unknown. Clones were read by immunoSEQ multiplex PCR, and TCRdb kept only the in-frame ones, dropping some. The data show roughly 100,000 clones, 82% seen once. The CDR3 loop spans 15 amino acids. Germline V gene lookup returns CDR1 SGHRS and CDR2 YFSETQ. Trimming took 4 bases from V and 5 from J; bases not matched to a gene: 7. The data were taken from a study of T cell responses to AZD1222 COVID-19 vaccine. General study points: Donors were largely white British and mainly female; clonal diversity was possibly underestimated. Reportedly, close to half of spike-specific TCRs are directed against unmutated variant regions. Only five or six AZD1222 recipients were seropositive at baseline.

Sequenced material: peripheral blood, taken on day 0 of AZD1222 vaccination. The V call is TRBV5-1, the J call TRBJ2-1, with 9 nucleotides matching TRBD1. This clonotype originated in an adult in good health. The CDR3 DNA reads TGCGCCAGCAGCGATCCGGGACAGGGCCACAATGAGCAGTTCTTC. Its translation: CASSDPGQGHNEQFF.